Listed below are T cell receptor beta chains from one sample, sequenced in a study of blood T cell repertoires in COVID-19. Using immunoSEQ multiplex PCR, the repertoire was profiled, and TCRdb retains in-frame clones only, with some absent. This sample carries approximately 300,000 clones, around 86% of them seen once, and the ten largest clones take 1.5% to 2%. The sample comprised peripheral blood. All receptors come from a woman aged 45-60 years with acute or convalescent COVID-19. Both conserved end residues are part of each CDR3. The order of the fields is clone size, D gene, J gene, V gene, CDR3 protein, CDR3 DNA. D genes are given only for firm matches. Clone size is given for some rows only: seen once, a few or many times, or a class if the clone is expanded.

clone size: -; D gene: TRBD2; J gene: TRBJ2-5; V gene: TRBV7-2; CDR3 protein: CASSLAGGGETQYF; CDR3 DNA: TGTGCCAGCAGCCTAGCGGGAGGAGGTGAGACCCAGTACTTC
clone size: -; D gene: -; J gene: TRBJ2-3; V gene: TRBV6-1; CDR3 protein: CASGQSDTQYF; CDR3 DNA: TGTGCCAGCGGACAGTCAGATACGCAGTATTTT
clone size: -; D gene: TRBD2; J gene: TRBJ2-7; V gene: TRBV4-3; CDR3 protein: CASSQGTSGSNQQYF; CDR3 DNA: TGCGCCAGCAGCCAAGGGACTAGCGGGAGCAACCAGCAGTACTTC
clone size: many; D gene: TRBD1; J gene: TRBJ1-5; V gene: TRBV28; CDR3 protein: CASRPTGGPTHYSNQPQHF; CDR3 DNA: TGTGCCAGCAGACCGACAGGGGGCCCGACACATTATAGCAATCAGCCCCAGCATTTT
clone size: -; D gene: -; J gene: TRBJ1-5; V gene: TRBV7-2; CDR3 protein: CASSPPDLGGNQPQHF; CDR3 DNA: TGTGCCAGCAGCCCCCCCGATTTGGGAGGCAATCAGCCCCAGCATTTT
clone size: -; D gene: -; J gene: TRBJ2-3; V gene: TRBV29-1; CDR3 protein: CSVDRLGTDTQYF; CDR3 DNA: TGCAGCGTTGACAGGTTGGGCACAGATACGCAGTATTTT
clone size: -; D gene: TRBD2; J gene: TRBJ2-1; V gene: TRBV5-1; CDR3 protein: CASSLARTSGSNSYNEQFF; CDR3 DNA: TGCGCCAGCAGCTTGGCCAGGACTAGCGGGAGTAATTCCTACAATGAGCAGTTCTTC
clone size: few; D gene: -; J gene: TRBJ1-2; V gene: TRBV4-1; CDR3 protein: CASSQGQYTNYGYTF; CDR3 DNA: TGCGCCAGCAGCCAAGGACAGTACACTAACTATGGCTACACCTTC
clone size: -; D gene: TRBD2; J gene: TRBJ2-1; V gene: TRBV3-1/TRBV3-2; CDR3 protein: CASRIGLAWNEQFF; CDR3 DNA: TGTGCCAGCAGGATCGGACTAGCGTGGAATGAGCAGTTCTTC
clone size: -; D gene: -; J gene: TRBJ1-2; V gene: TRBV6-5; CDR3 protein: CASSYRGTAYGYTF; CDR3 DNA: TGTGCCAGCAGTTACCGCGGGACGGCATATGGCTACACCTTC
clone size: once; D gene: TRBD2; J gene: TRBJ2-3; V gene: TRBV11-2; CDR3 protein: CASSPMSWAASGRALAQYF; CDR3 DNA: TGTGCCAGCAGCCCTATGTCTTGGGCGGCTAGCGGGAGGGCCTTAGCGCAGTATTTT
clone size: once; D gene: -; J gene: TRBJ2-2; V gene: TRBV19; CDR3 protein: CASSLFTGFANTGELFF; CDR3 DNA: TGTGCCAGTAGTCTTTTCACGGGGTTCGCGAACACCGGGGAGCTGTTTTTT
clone size: -; D gene: -; J gene: TRBJ1-5; V gene: TRBV7-9; CDR3 protein: CASSHWGGVSNQPQHF; CDR3 DNA: TGTGCCAGCAGCCACTGGGGAGGGGTTAGCAATCAGCCCCAGCATTTT
clone size: -; D gene: -; J gene: TRBJ2-1; V gene: TRBV19; CDR3 protein: CASSIPRASSYNEQFF; CDR3 DNA: TGTGCCAGTAGTATACCGCGGGCAAGCTCCTACAATGAGCAGTTCTTC
clone size: -; D gene: TRBD1; J gene: TRBJ1-2; V gene: TRBV9; CDR3 protein: CASSVGGAGTGWHYGYTF; CDR3 DNA: TGTGCCAGCAGCGTCGGGGGGGCCGGGACAGGGTGGCACTATGGCTACACCTTC
clone size: -; D gene: TRBD2; J gene: TRBJ2-1; V gene: TRBV7-9; CDR3 protein: CASSPSAGGPNEQFF; CDR3 DNA: TGTGCCAGCAGCCCCTCGGCGGGAGGGCCCAATGAGCAGTTCTTC
clone size: -; D gene: -; J gene: TRBJ1-6; V gene: TRBV27; CDR3 protein: CASSQSNRASPLHF; CDR3 DNA: TGTGCCAGCAGTCAGTCGAACAGGGCTTCACCCCTCCACTTT
clone size: once; D gene: TRBD2; J gene: TRBJ2-7; V gene: TRBV30; CDR3 protein: CAYLLAATYEQYF; CDR3 DNA: TGTGCCTACCTCCTAGCGGCAACCTACGAGCAGTACTTC
clone size: -; D gene: TRBD2; J gene: TRBJ2-7; V gene: TRBV4-1; CDR3 protein: CASKEIAGIGEQYF; CDR3 DNA: TGCGCCAGCAAGGAAATAGCGGGAATAGGGGAGCAGTACTTC
clone size: -; D gene: -; J gene: TRBJ1-1; V gene: TRBV11-3; CDR3 protein: CASSFDSGTEAFF; CDR3 DNA: TGTGCCAGCAGCTTCGACAGTGGCACTGAAGCTTTCTTT
clone size: -; D gene: -; J gene: TRBJ1-2; V gene: TRBV11-2; CDR3 protein: CASSLRNYGYTF; CDR3 DNA: TGTGCCAGCAGCTTACGTAACTATGGCTACACCTTC
clone size: -; D gene: TRBD1; J gene: TRBJ2-1; V gene: TRBV13; CDR3 protein: CASSPNPGQTYNEQFF; CDR3 DNA: TGTGCCAGCAGCCCGAACCCGGGACAGACTTACAATGAGCAGTTCTTC
clone size: -; D gene: -; J gene: TRBJ1-6; V gene: TRBV18; CDR3 protein: CASSPQGTYNSPLHF; CDR3 DNA: TGTGCCAGCTCACCACAGGGGACCTATAATTCACCCCTCCACTTT
clone size: -; D gene: -; J gene: TRBJ2-7; V gene: TRBV6-5; CDR3 protein: CASSIRGPGYYEQYF; CDR3 DNA: TGTGCCAGCAGTATTAGAGGCCCCGGCTACTACGAGCAGTACTTC
clone size: -; D gene: TRBD2; J gene: TRBJ2-2; V gene: TRBV7-2; CDR3 protein: CASSPLAGGPQEGELFF; CDR3 DNA: TGTGCCAGCAGCCCACTAGCGGGAGGGCCGCAGGAGGGGGAGCTGTTTTTT
clone size: -; D gene: -; J gene: TRBJ1-2; V gene: TRBV7-3; CDR3 protein: CASSLDRRTNYGYTF; CDR3 DNA: TGTGCCAGCAGCTTGGACAGAAGAACCAACTATGGCTACACCTTC
clone size: -; D gene: TRBD2; J gene: TRBJ2-6; V gene: TRBV5-1; CDR3 protein: CASSLVLAGASGANVLTF; CDR3 DNA: TGCGCCAGCAGCTTGGTGCTAGCGGGAGCCTCTGGGGCCAACGTCCTGACTTTC
clone size: -; D gene: -; J gene: TRBJ2-7; V gene: TRBV6-5; CDR3 protein: CASRAIDKHYEQYF; CDR3 DNA: TGTGCCAGCCGCGCCATAGACAAGCACTACGAGCAGTACTTC
clone size: few; D gene: -; J gene: TRBJ2-1; V gene: TRBV6-2/TRBV6-3; CDR3 protein: CASSRAGPGYNEQFF; CDR3 DNA: TGTGCCAGCAGTCGCGCGGGGCCTGGGTACAATGAGCAGTTCTTC
clone size: -; D gene: -; J gene: TRBJ2-1; V gene: TRBV7-3; CDR3 protein: CASSPPGLAYNEQFF; CDR3 DNA: TGTGCCAGCAGCCCGCCCGGGTTAGCTTACAATGAGCAGTTCTTC
clone size: -; D gene: -; J gene: TRBJ1-1; V gene: TRBV20-1; CDR3 protein: CSAREATEAFF; CDR3 DNA: TGCAGTGCTAGAGAGGCCACTGAAGCTTTCTTT
clone size: -; D gene: TRBD1; J gene: TRBJ2-7; V gene: TRBV20-1; CDR3 protein: CSARRDRGQYF; CDR3 DNA: TGCAGTGCTAGAAGAGACAGGGGGCAGTACTTC
clone size: -; D gene: -; J gene: TRBJ2-3; V gene: TRBV28; CDR3 protein: CASSPRRTDTQYF; CDR3 DNA: TGTGCCAGCAGCCCCCGTCGCACAGATACGCAGTATTTT
clone size: -; D gene: TRBD1; J gene: TRBJ1-4; V gene: TRBV3-1/TRBV3-2; CDR3 protein: CASSLQGAGNEKLFF; CDR3 DNA: TGTGCCAGCAGCCTCCAGGGGGCTGGTAATGAAAAACTGTTTTTT
clone size: -; D gene: TRBD2; J gene: TRBJ2-1; V gene: TRBV11-2; CDR3 protein: CASSLVGGRVYEQFF; CDR3 DNA: TGTGCCAGCAGCTTAGTCGGCGGGAGGGTGTATGAGCAGTTCTTC
clone size: once; D gene: TRBD1; J gene: TRBJ1-2; V gene: TRBV4-3; CDR3 protein: CASSHRASDRAGYTF; CDR3 DNA: TGCGCCAGCAGCCACCGTGCCTCGGACAGGGCTGGCTACACCTTC
clone size: -; D gene: TRBD1; J gene: TRBJ2-3; V gene: TRBV5-4; CDR3 protein: CASSAWDLRDRATDTQYF; CDR3 DNA: TGTGCCAGCAGCGCTTGGGACCTCCGGGACAGGGCCACAGATACGCAGTATTTT
clone size: -; D gene: TRBD1; J gene: TRBJ2-1; V gene: TRBV5-6; CDR3 protein: CASSSPSGGNEQFF; CDR3 DNA: TGTGCCAGCAGCTCACCCTCAGGGGGCAATGAGCAGTTCTTC
clone size: -; D gene: TRBD1; J gene: TRBJ1-5; V gene: TRBV2; CDR3 protein: CASTKGQGANQPQHF; CDR3 DNA: TGTGCCAGCACCAAGGGACAGGGGGCTAATCAGCCCCAGCATTTT
clone size: -; D gene: TRBD1; J gene: TRBJ1-3; V gene: TRBV7-2; CDR3 protein: CASSLMTGDSGNTIYF; CDR3 DNA: TGTGCCAGCAGCCTTATGACAGGGGACTCTGGAAACACCATATATTTT
clone size: -; D gene: TRBD1; J gene: TRBJ2-3; V gene: TRBV7-9; CDR3 protein: CASSFQGQGYTDTQYF; CDR3 DNA: TGTGCCAGCAGCTTCCAGGGACAGGGTTACACAGATACGCAGTATTTT
clone size: -; D gene: -; J gene: TRBJ1-6; V gene: TRBV10-3; CDR3 protein: CAISSGTPKPLHF; CDR3 DNA: TGTGCCATCAGTTCCGGGACACCAAAACCCCTCCACTTT
clone size: -; D gene: -; J gene: TRBJ2-3; V gene: TRBV5-1; CDR3 protein: CASSWTTTDTQYF; CDR3 DNA: TGCGCCAGCAGCTGGACTACCACAGATACGCAGTATTTT
clone size: -; D gene: TRBD1; J gene: TRBJ2-5; V gene: TRBV24-1; CDR3 protein: CATSDTGTGIQETQYF; CDR3 DNA: TGTGCCACCAGTGACACCGGGACAGGGATACAAGAGACCCAGTACTTC
clone size: -; D gene: -; J gene: TRBJ2-3; V gene: TRBV6-5; CDR3 protein: CASTRDREADTQYF; CDR3 DNA: TGTGCCAGCACCCGAGACAGGGAGGCAGATACGCAGTATTTT
clone size: -; D gene: -; J gene: TRBJ2-3; V gene: TRBV5-8; CDR3 protein: CASSLRLTSSIKPSTDTQYF; CDR3 DNA: TGTGCCAGCAGCTTGCGCTTGACATCATCGATAAAACCTAGCACAGATACGCAGTATTTT
clone size: once; D gene: TRBD1; J gene: TRBJ2-5; V gene: TRBV4-2; CDR3 protein: CASSPLGQGRETQYF; CDR3 DNA: TGTGCCAGCAGCCCCCTAGGACAGGGGAGGGAGACCCAGTACTTC
clone size: -; D gene: -; J gene: TRBJ2-7; V gene: TRBV29-1; CDR3 protein: CSVDSSYEQYF; CDR3 DNA: TGCAGCGTTGACAGCTCCTACGAGCAGTACTTC
clone size: once; D gene: TRBD1; J gene: TRBJ1-2; V gene: TRBV7-9; CDR3 protein: CASSRWTGANSVYGYTF; CDR3 DNA: TGTGCCAGCAGCCGCTGGACAGGGGCGAACTCAGTCTATGGCTACACCTTC
clone size: -; D gene: TRBD1; J gene: TRBJ1-6; V gene: TRBV2; CDR3 protein: CARGQGNSPLHF; CDR3 DNA: TGTGCCAGAGGACAGGGTAATTCACCCCTCCACTTT
clone size: few; D gene: -; J gene: TRBJ2-5; V gene: TRBV14; CDR3 protein: CASSPGQIQETQYF; CDR3 DNA: TGTGCCAGCAGCCCAGGACAGATTCAAGAGACCCAGTACTTC
clone size: -; D gene: TRBD2; J gene: TRBJ2-7; V gene: TRBV7-2; CDR3 protein: CASSPERENEQYF; CDR3 DNA: TGTGCCAGCAGCCCTGAGCGGGAGAACGAGCAGTACTTC
clone size: -; D gene: TRBD1; J gene: TRBJ2-7; V gene: TRBV4-2; CDR3 protein: CASSLWETGNEQYF; CDR3 DNA: TGTGCCAGCAGCCTATGGGAGACAGGGAACGAGCAGTACTTC
clone size: -; D gene: TRBD1; J gene: TRBJ1-1; V gene: TRBV6-5; CDR3 protein: CASSSTGARNTEAFF; CDR3 DNA: TGTGCCAGCAGCTCGACAGGGGCTCGGAACACTGAAGCTTTCTTT